This passage covers 7 T cell receptor beta chains from one sample sequenced in a study of cytomegalovirus exposure and HLA in healthy donors. PCR employed 60 Vbeta and 13 Jbeta primers. Only in-frame clones appear in the TCRdb table, and some are missing; sequencing was by immunoSEQ multiplex PCR. The data contain over 95,000 clones, around 77% of them singletons. Sample: PBMCs. The receptors come from a man aged 35-49 years in good health and CMV-seropositive.

The chain uses TRBV15 and TRBJ2-5; D may be TRBD2 (5 bases). Germline V CDR1 and CDR2: LNHNV, YYDKDF (reference sequence). Trimming took off 2 bases at V and 2 bases at J, with 9 bases between the two ends. The CDR3 runs 14 residues. The CDR3 DNA sequence: TGTGCCACCAGCAGATACGGGATACAAGAGACCCAGTACTTC. Translation gives CATSRYGIQETQYF.

The chain employs TRBV2 and TRBJ1-5; 8 bases align to TRBD1. CDR1 is SNHLY and CDR2 is FYNNEI in the germline V gene. V shed 7 bases and J 6 bases; nucleotides not matched to a gene: 11. This CDR3 has 15 residues. The CDR3 is CASTKGGDRFQPQHF. CDR3 DNA sequence: TGTGCCAGCACCAAAGGGGGGGACAGGTTTCAGCCCCAGCATTTT.

V usage is TRBV25-1 and J usage is TRBJ2-3; the match to TRBD2 covers 10 bases. The germline CDR1 and CDR2 sequences are MGHDK and SYGVNS. J was trimmed by 1 base and V by 8 bases; bases with no gene match: 9. CDR3 length: 16 amino acids. The CDR3 nucleotides are TGTGCCAGCGGAACCCCCCTAGCGGGGGGCACAGATACGCAGTATTTT. This encodes CASGTPLAGGTDTQYF.

The chain carries TRBV6-5 and TRBJ1-6, with 7 bases matching TRBD1. CDR3 length: 15 residues. V shed 7 bases, J shed 9 bases, and the junction held 12 bases outside the gene matches. CDR1 and CDR2 from the germline V gene are MNHEY and SVGAGI. The DNA for the CDR3 is TGTGCCAGCACCGACACGGACAGGCCGGGTTCACCCCTCCACTTT. It codes for CASTDTDRPGSPLHF.

There are a few counts of this clone. This chain joins TRBV19 and TRBJ2-1; TRBD2 might be the D (5 bases). This CDR3 comprises 13 residues. The V gene lost 6 bases and the J gene lost 3 bases, with 9 bases spanning the gap. CDR1 is LNHDA and CDR2 is SQIVND in the germline V gene (reference sequence). This chain's CDR3 is CASSIGVYNEQFF. The DNA of the CDR3 is TGTGCCAGTAGCATCGGGGTCTACAATGAGCAGTTCTTC.

This clone was detected a few times. The chain joins TRBV30 to TRBJ2-7, with TRBD1 matching 8 bases. V gave up 0 bases and J gave up 7 bases; unmatched junction bases: 14. This CDR3 has 16 amino acids. Germline V gives CDR1 GTSNPN, CDR2 SVGIG (reference sequence). The CDR3 region is CAWSVLDEVRGQEQYF. As DNA, the CDR3 is TGTGCCTGGAGTGTACTAGATGAGGTCAGGGGGCAGGAGCAGTACTTC.

The chain links TRBV28 to TRBJ1-4; TRBD1 matches at 8 bases. This CDR3 contains 15 residues. Germline CDR1 is MDHEN and CDR2 is SYDVKM. V lost 4 bases, J lost 7 bases, and 8 bases stayed unmatched. CDR3 region: CASSSAGQGSEKLFF. The CDR3 nucleotides read TGTGCCAGCAGTTCGGCCGGACAGGGCTCTGAAAAACTGTTTTTT. Drawing the rest from reference TRBV28 and TRBJ1-4, the complete variable domain is DVKVTQSSRYLVKRTGEKVFLECVQDMDHENMFWYRQDPGLGLRLIYFSYDVKMKEKGDIPEGYSVSREKKERFSLILESASTNQTSMYLCASSSAGQGSEKLFFGSGTQLSVL.